These 31 T cell receptor beta chains were sequenced from one sample in a study of Graves' ophthalmopathy and Graves' hyperthyroidism. As the template, RNA transcripts were used to amplify TCR beta CDR3 regions. In the first round, RT-PCR was carried out with HTBI primers, and a multiplex PCR formed the second round. TCRdb fed the multiplex PCR reads into MiXCR, producing one record per CDR3 protein. Here the sample spans 660,000 or so distinct CDR3 sequences, about 40% being singletons. Material for sequencing was peripheral blood. The receptors were sampled from an adult man with Graves' ophthalmopathy.

Details on this clonotype: One junction end does not reproduce the germline sequence, and a read error may be involved. The rearrangement uses TRBV7-9 and TRBJ2-7, with D possibly matching TRBD2 (7 bases). Germline loops: CDR1 SEHNR, CDR2 FQNEAQ (reference sequence). The CDR3 spans 15 residues. The CDR3 nucleotides read TGTGCCAGCAGCTTAAGGGGGGGCCATAACTACGAGCGGTACTTC. Amino acids: CASSLRGGHNYERYF.

About this clonotype: This may arise from a read error, as a much more abundant clone is one base away. The V gene is TRBV2, the J gene TRBJ1-5; D is unresolved. The ends were cut back, 3 bases at V and 6 bases at J, with 9 bases in the middle. The CDR3 totals 13 residues. In germline, CDR1 is SNHLY, CDR2 FYNNEI. CDR3 protein: CASSDEGFQPQHF. CDR3 DNA sequence: TGTGCCAGCAGTGATGAAGGGTTTCAGCCCCAGCATTTT.

V is TRBV30 and J is TRBJ2-5; either TRBD1 or TRBD2 may supply D (5 bases each). The CDR3 has 13 amino acids. Germline V lookup: CDR1 GTSNPN, CDR2 SVGIG (reference sequence). The V end lost 2 bases, the J end lost 0 bases, and 7 bases lay between the germline ends. The CDR3 protein is CAWSTGHQETQYF. In DNA form, the CDR3 reads TGTGCCTGGAGTACGGGACACCAAGAGACCCAGTACTTC.

In its sample, this clonotype was seen many times. V usage is TRBV9 and J usage is TRBJ1-1; D gene unclear. Trimming took off 0 bases at V and 0 bases at J, with 6 bases between the two ends. The CDR3 contains 14 residues. Germline V gene sequence: CDR1 SGDLS, CDR2 YYNGEE. The CDR3 bases are TGTGCCAGCAGCGTAGCAAGTATGAACACTGAAGCTTTCTTT. As protein: CASSVASMNTEAFF.

The chain combines TRBV7-2 with TRBJ2-2; the match to TRBD1 covers 9 bases. Germline V gives CDR1 SGHTA, CDR2 FQGNSA. V lost 3 bases and J lost 3; bases outside the gene matches: 8. This CDR3 is built from 17 residues. The CDR3 DNA follows: TGTGCCAGCAGCTTGGCCACAGGGGGCAGTTACACCGGGGAGCTGTTTTTT. Translating it yields CASSLATGGSYTGELFF.

A few counts support this clonotype. A junction boundary mismatches the germline segment, possibly from a read error. V is TRBV10-1 and J is TRBJ2-2; D perhaps matches TRBD1 (6 bases). Germline V gives CDR1 WNHNN, CDR2 SYGVQD (reference sequence). This CDR3 comprises 15 residues. CDR3 residues: CASSFTSRGPGELFF. The CDR3 nucleotides read TGTGCCAGCAGTTTCACGAGCAGGGGCCCCGGGGAGCTGTTTTTT.

With regard to this clonotype: With a much larger clone just one base away, this may be a read error. Since the CDR3 does not end with the conserved phenylalanine or tryptophan, this likely comes from a read error. V gene TRBV9 combines with J gene TRBJ1-1, with D perhaps matching TRBD1 (5 bases). V lost 3 bases and J lost 6, with 18 bases in between. The CDR3 is 15 residues long. CDR1 SGDLS and CDR2 YYNGEE come from the germline V gene. The CDR3 DNA is TGTGCCAGCAGCGCAACAGGCGGCGTCTCGGCTGAAGCTTTCCTT. It yields the protein CASSATGGVSAEAFL.

This clonotype was counted only a few times. The chain employs TRBV3-1 and TRBJ1-2; TRBD1 matches at 7 bases. J gave up 4 bases and V 4 bases, and 9 bases lay outside the gene matches. Germline lookup yields CDR1 LGHDT and CDR2 YNNKEL (reference sequence). CDR3 length: 15 amino acids. The CDR3 sequence is CASSPRQGISYGYTF. The CDR3 nucleotides read TGTGCCAGCAGCCCAAGACAGGGCATTAGCTATGGCTACACCTTC.

The chain has TRBV10-3 and TRBJ1-2; D uncertain. Trimming removed 10 bases at V and 3 bases at J, with 18 bases between. This CDR3 has 14 amino acids. The germline V gene encodes CDR1 ENHRY and CDR2 SYGVKD. CDR3 in amino acids: CASRKGSGHYGYTF. CDR3 nucleotides: TGTGCCAGCAGGAAAGGGTCCGGGCACTATGGCTACACCTTC.

This clonotype has more than one count but fewer than ten. The V gene is TRBV10-3, the J gene TRBJ1-1, with D perhaps matching TRBD1 (5 bases). Trimming left V 0 bases short and J 4 bases short, with 15 bases between. The CDR3 sequence is 16 residues long. Germline V gene sequence: CDR1 ENHRY, CDR2 SYGVKD. CDR3 loop: CAISESWYRSVTEAFF. The CDR3 DNA follows: TGTGCCATCAGTGAGTCGTGGTACAGGTCTGTCACTGAAGCTTTCTTT.

The table lists this clonotype with many counts. The chain joins TRBV29-1 to TRBJ2-3; either TRBD1 or TRBD2 may supply D (5 bases each). Germline values: CDR1 SQVTM, CDR2 ANQGSEA. The V end lost 4 bases, the J end lost 0 bases, and 5 bases lay between the germline ends. The CDR3 is made up of 12 amino acids. CDR3 sequence: CSVGDSTDTQYF. CDR3 DNA: TGCAGCGTTGGGGACAGCACAGATACGCAGTATTTT.

On this clonotype itself: A much larger clone is a single base away; this may be a read error. The chain is built from TRBV5-6 and TRBJ2-5; D unclear. Trimming cost V 1 base and J 5 bases, with 15 bases left between them. The CDR3 has 15 residues. Germline V gene sequence: CDR1 SGHDT, CDR2 YYEEEE. The CDR3 loop reads CASSLRIAQQETQYF. The CDR3 nucleotides are TGTGCCAGCAGCTTGCGGATCGCTCAGCAGGAGACCCAGTACTTC.

The sample holds many counts of this clonotype. The chain employs TRBV6-1 and TRBJ2-7; D unresolved. Germline CDR1 is MNHNS and CDR2 is SASEGT. The CDR3 consists of 14 residues. Trimming stripped 3 bases from V and 2 bases from J, with 11 bases between. The CDR3: CASSEFRKPYEQYF. The CDR3 bases are TGTGCCAGCAGTGAGTTCAGGAAACCCTACGAGCAGTACTTC.

This chain joins TRBV15 and TRBJ2-7; TRBD1 might be the D (6 bases). This CDR3 is built from 14 residues. V was clipped by 5 bases and J by 3 bases, with 14 bases between them. From germline, CDR1 is LNHNV and CDR2 YYDKDF (reference sequence). CDR3 sequence (DNA): TGTGCCACCAGCCAAACTAGGGGGAGCTACGAGCAGTACTTC. This codes for CATSQTRGSYEQYF. Full variable domain (rest looked up from reference TRBV15 and TRBJ2-7): DAMVIQNPRYQVTQFGKPVTLSCSQTLNHNVMYWYQQKSSQAPKLLFHYYDKDFNNEADTPDNFQSRRPNTSFCFLDIRSPGLGDTAMYLCATSQTRGSYEQYFGPGTRLTVT.

This clonotype was seen a few times. J is TRBJ1-2 and V is TRBV30, with D tentatively TRBD1 (5 bases). The CDR3 sequence is 12 residues long. Germline CDR1 reads GTSNPN; CDR2 reads SVGIG (reference sequence). The V end lost 5 bases, the J end lost 7 bases, and 14 bases lay between the germline ends. Written as DNA, the CDR3 is TGTGCCTGGTATCAGCAGGGTGGTGGCTACACCTTC. Translating gives CAWYQQGGGYTF.

This clonotype was counted many times. The chain carries TRBV25-1 and TRBJ1-4; no clear D gene. Germline V lookup: CDR1 MGHDK, CDR2 SYGVNS. There are 14 residues in the CDR3. The V and J ends lost 4 bases and 10 bases respectively, with 16 bases between them. CDR3 bases: TGTGCCAGCAGTGCCCGGACCGCCGGTGGAAAACTGTTTTTT. Protein product: CASSARTAGGKLFF.

This clonotype was observed many times. The chain couples TRBV2 to TRBJ1-1; unclear D gene. The V gene's germline CDR1 is SNHLY and CDR2 FYNNEI. V lost 7 bases to trimming and J lost 0 bases, with 18 bases between them. The CDR3 covers 16 residues. The CDR3 sequence is CASKRQRDLMNTEAFF. DNA for the CDR3: TGTGCCAGCAAGCGGCAGAGGGATTTAATGAACACTGAAGCTTTCTTT.

This clonotype was seen at least ten times. This rearrangement joins TRBV7-3 to TRBJ1-3; D remains unclear. CDR1 is SGHTA, CDR2 FQGTGA, per germline. The CDR3 is 13 amino acids. V lost 5 bases and J lost 8, with 13 bases in between. The CDR3 DNA reads as TGTGCCAGCAGCACCTCCCCCGGCGACACCATATATTTT. Its translation is CASSTSPGDTIYF.

This clonotype was recorded at least ten times. The chain joins TRBV7-3 to TRBJ1-6, with 9 nucleotides matching TRBD1. Germline V lookup: CDR1 SGHTA, CDR2 FQGTGA. CDR3 length equals 15 residues. V was clipped by 3 bases and J by 9 bases; unmatched bases: 6. CDR3 nucleotides: TGTGCCAGCAGCTTGTCCGGGACAGGGAGTTCACCCCTCCACTTT. Translating gives CASSLSGTGSSPLHF.

As for this clonotype: A read error may produce the germline difference seen at one junction end. CDR3 coding DNA: TGTGCCAGCAGTGAAGGTTCGGGAAAAGCCGGGGAGCTGTTTTTT. Translated: CASSEGSGKAGELFF. The chain uses TRBV10-3 and TRBJ2-2; possible D gene TRBD2, 5 bases. The germline V gene encodes CDR1 ENHRY and CDR2 SYGVKD. This CDR3 is built from 15 residues.

This clonotype turned up a few times. The CDR3, as DNA: TGCGCCAGCAGTGAGTCGCGAGGCAGGGTGGGAGTCCAAGACACCATATATTTT. Its translation is CASSESRGRVGVQDTIYF. The chain carries TRBV10-2 and TRBJ1-3, with TRBD1 as a possible D gene (5 bases). Germline V gene sequence: CDR1 WSHSY, CDR2 SAAADI. V lost 0 bases, J lost 8 bases, and 23 bases lay in between. The CDR3 spans 18 residues.

In this sample, this clonotype turned up once. The V and J genes are TRBV19 and TRBJ2-2, with TRBD2 identical over 12 bases. The CDR3 has 18 residues. CDR1 and CDR2 (germline): LNHDA, SQIVND (reference sequence). The V gene end was trimmed by 9 bases and the J gene end by 5 bases; junction bases not matched to a gene: 16. The CDR3 sequence: CASSLGLAGLLGTGELFF. CDR3 bases: TGTGCCAGCAGCCTGGGACTAGCGGGCCTTCTGGGGACCGGGGAGCTGTTTTTT.

V and J are TRBV6-1 and TRBJ1-3; 7 bases are shared with TRBD1. J gave up 2 bases and V 3 bases, and 7 bases lay outside the gene matches. This CDR3 spans 16 amino acids. Germline values: CDR1 MNHNS, CDR2 SASEGT. The CDR3 DNA reads TGTGCCAGCAGTGACGACAGGGTGGGGCCTGGAAACACCATATATTTT. Encoded protein: CASSDDRVGPGNTIYF.

In its sample, this clonotype was seen a few times. This sequence joins TRBV12-3 or TRBV12-4 and TRBJ2-2; 7 bases map to TRBD1. The CDR3 contains 14 residues. V lost 5 bases to trimming and J lost 4 bases; unmatched junction nucleotides: 4. CDR3: CASSPTGATGELFF. For the CDR3, the DNA is TGTGCCAGCAGTCCTACAGGGGCCACCGGGGAGCTGTTTTTT.

This clonotype was seen ten or more times. The V and J genes are TRBV2 and TRBJ2-7; D is possibly TRBD2 (6 bases). V lost 0 bases, J lost 1 base, and 16 bases lay in between. In germline, CDR1 is SNHLY, CDR2 FYNNEI. This CDR3 comprises 17 residues. This chain's CDR3 is CASSEALQGTESYEQYF. The DNA of the CDR3 is TGTGCCAGCAGTGAAGCGCTTCAAGGGACTGAATCCTACGAGCAGTACTTC.

This chain joins TRBV10-3 and TRBJ2-3; TRBD1 matches at 7 bases. The germline CDR1 and CDR2 sequences are ENHRY and SYGVKD. J was trimmed by 2 bases and V by 7 bases; bases with no gene match: 0. The CDR3 spans 12 residues. CDR3 in DNA: TGTGCCATCAAGGGGGCCACAGATACGCAGTATTTT. It yields the protein CAIKGATDTQYF.

This clonotype was counted ten times or more. The chain links TRBV13 to TRBJ2-7; 11 nucleotides agree with TRBD1. The CDR3 is 15 amino acids. Germline CDR1 is PRHDT and CDR2 is FYEKMQ (reference sequence). With V trimmed by 4 bases and J by 5 bases, 7 bases remained unmatched. In DNA form, the CDR3 reads TGTGCCAGCAGCTCCAGGGGGACAGGGGGACACGAGCAGTACTTC. As protein: CASSSRGTGGHEQYF.

This clonotype showed up many times. This rearrangement joins TRBV10-3 to TRBJ1-2; D unclear. There are 14 residues in the CDR3. CDR1 and CDR2 from the germline V gene are ENHRY and SYGVKD. The germline V and J ends were trimmed by 4 bases and 3 bases, with 12 bases remaining between them. CDR3 region: CAISVRASDYGYTF. The DNA for the CDR3 is TGTGCCATCAGTGTACGGGCTTCGGACTATGGCTACACCTTC.

This chain joins TRBV11-2 and TRBJ1-1; maybe TRBD1 (6 bases). Germline loops: CDR1 SGHAT, CDR2 FQNNGV. The V and J ends lost 8 bases and 7 bases respectively, with 23 bases between them. CDR3 size: 15 residues. The CDR3 protein is CASQHAWGGQVEAFF. CDR3 DNA: TGTGCCAGCCAGCATGCTTGGGGGGGGCAGGTTGAAGCTTTCTTT.

The V call is TRBV5-5, the J call TRBJ2-3, with D unclear. CDR3 length: 14 amino acids. Germline V gene lookup returns CDR1 SGHKS and CDR2 YYEKEE (reference sequence). The V end lost 5 bases, the J end lost 6 bases, and 16 bases lay between the germline ends. The CDR3 DNA reads TGTGCCAGCAGTAATCCGGGCCTTGGGGATACGCAGTATTTT. Its protein product is CASSNPGLGDTQYF.

The chain employs TRBV7-2 and TRBJ2-5; TRBD2 is a possible D gene (5 bases). The CDR3 length is 16 residues. The germline V gene encodes CDR1 SGHTA and CDR2 FQGNSA. V lost 5 bases, J lost 5 bases, and 21 bases lay in between. The CDR3 loop is CASSLLGGLALETQYF. As DNA, the CDR3 is TGTGCCAGCAGCCTCCTAGGTGGCCTAGCTTTGGAGACCCAGTACTTC.